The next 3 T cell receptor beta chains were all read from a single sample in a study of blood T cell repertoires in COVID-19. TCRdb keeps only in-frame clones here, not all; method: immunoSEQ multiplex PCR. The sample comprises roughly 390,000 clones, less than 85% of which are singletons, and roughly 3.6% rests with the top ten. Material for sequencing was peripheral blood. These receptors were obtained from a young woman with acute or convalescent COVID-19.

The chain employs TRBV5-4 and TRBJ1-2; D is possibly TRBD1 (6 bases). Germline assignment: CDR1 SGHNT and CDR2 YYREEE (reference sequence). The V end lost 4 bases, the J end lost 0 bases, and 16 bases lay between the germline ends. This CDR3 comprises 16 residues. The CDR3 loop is CASSLIGDTSNYGYTF. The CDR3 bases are TGTGCCAGCAGCCTGATCGGGGACACATCTAACTATGGCTACACCTTC.

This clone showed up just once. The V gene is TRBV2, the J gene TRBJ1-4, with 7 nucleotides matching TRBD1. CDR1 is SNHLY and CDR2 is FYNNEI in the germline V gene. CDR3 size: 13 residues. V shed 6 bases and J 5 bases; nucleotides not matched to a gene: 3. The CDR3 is CASRPGQNEKLFF. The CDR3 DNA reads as TGTGCCAGCAGGCCGGGACAGAATGAAAAACTGTTTTTT.

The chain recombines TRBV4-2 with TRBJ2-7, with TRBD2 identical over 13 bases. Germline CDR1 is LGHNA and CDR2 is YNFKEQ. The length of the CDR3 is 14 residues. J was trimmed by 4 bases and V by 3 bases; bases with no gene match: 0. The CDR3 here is CASSQTSGGYEQYF. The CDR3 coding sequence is TGTGCCAGCAGCCAGACTAGCGGGGGGTACGAGCAGTACTTC.